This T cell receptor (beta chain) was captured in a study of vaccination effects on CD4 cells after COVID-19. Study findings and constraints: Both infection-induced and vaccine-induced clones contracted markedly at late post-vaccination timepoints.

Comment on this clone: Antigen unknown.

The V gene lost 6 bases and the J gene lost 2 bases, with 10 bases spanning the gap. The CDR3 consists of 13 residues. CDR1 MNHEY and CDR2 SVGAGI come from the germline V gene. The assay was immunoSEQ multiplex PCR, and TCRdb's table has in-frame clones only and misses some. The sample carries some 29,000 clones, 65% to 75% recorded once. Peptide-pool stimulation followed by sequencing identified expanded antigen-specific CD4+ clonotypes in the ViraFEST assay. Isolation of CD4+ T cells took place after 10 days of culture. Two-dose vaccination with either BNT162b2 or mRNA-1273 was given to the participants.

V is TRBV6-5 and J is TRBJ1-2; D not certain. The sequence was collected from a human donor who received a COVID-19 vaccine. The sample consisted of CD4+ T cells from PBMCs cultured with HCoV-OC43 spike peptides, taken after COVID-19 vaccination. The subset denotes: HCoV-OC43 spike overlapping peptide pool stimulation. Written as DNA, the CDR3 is TGTGCCAGCAGCACGGGAGCAAACTATGGCTACACCTTC. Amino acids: CASSTGANYGYTF.